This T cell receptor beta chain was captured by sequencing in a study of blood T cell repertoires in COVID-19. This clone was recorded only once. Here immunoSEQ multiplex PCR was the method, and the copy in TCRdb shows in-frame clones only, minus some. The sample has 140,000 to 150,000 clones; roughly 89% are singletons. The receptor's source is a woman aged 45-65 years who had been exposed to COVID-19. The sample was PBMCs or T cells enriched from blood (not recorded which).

The CDR3 DNA reads TGTGCCAGCAGTCATTTTAGGGGACAGGGGGGGCGCGGTCCTGAAGCTTTCTTT. It specifies CASSHFRGQGGRGPEAFF. The chain has TRBV6-6 and TRBJ1-1; 11 bases match TRBD1. From germline, CDR1 is MNHNY and CDR2 SVGAGI (reference sequence). Germline trimming cut 5 bases from V and 6 bases from J; bases unmatched to any gene: 17. This CDR3 is 18 amino acids long.